What follows describes a single T cell receptor beta chain. Libraries were prepared by immunoSEQ multiplex PCR; TCRdb keeps only in-frame clonotypes and omits some of them. Altogether roughly 100,000 clones are present, around 88% being singletons, with the ten largest covering 7% to 9%. The data were taken from a study of radiation and T cells in renal cell carcinoma. Time point given: baseline pretreatment blood. Sample treatment: 15 Gy SBRT to primary tumor, nephrectomy 4 weeks later. There are 16 residues in the CDR3. CDR1 KGHSH and CDR2 LQKENI come from the germline V gene. V lost 2 bases, J lost 0 bases, and 13 bases lay in between.

The chain uses TRBV18 and TRBJ2-5, with D possibly TRBD1 on 6 matching bases. Sample: blood, taken from a patient whose treatment included radiotherapy and nephrectomy. The sequence derives from a man aged 50-59 years with renal cell carcinoma. The CDR3 DNA reads as TGTGCCAGCTCACCATCCGGGACAAGGCACCAAGAGACCCAGTACTTC. It yields the protein CASSPSGTRHQETQYF. The full variable domain, in which reference TRBV18 and TRBJ2-5 provide the parts outside the CDR3, is NAGVMQNPRHLVRRRGQEARLRCSPMKGHSHVYWYRQLPEEGLKFMVYLQKENIIDESGMPKERFSAEFPKEGPSILRIQQVVRGDSAAYFCASSPSGTRHQETQYFGPGTRLLVL.